Detailed here is one T cell receptor beta chain. Its cognate antigen has yet to be identified. The sample holds no much larger clone one base away, and base qualities are not on file. On a MiSeq, deep resolution sequencing aimed for a depth between 1 in 1 million and 1 in 200,000 T cells, with each clonotype covered 10x on average. The immunoSEQ hsTCRB Kit was used to generate the TCR beta libraries. The paper's data handling went like this. The data were analyzed with ImmunoSEQ Analyzer and ImmunoSEQ Data Assistant, and V, D and J gene assignments followed IMGT definitions. Clonality, which ranges from 0 to 1, was calculated as one minus the normalized Shannon entropy of productive rearrangement frequencies. Public clonotype analysis was restricted to overrepresented clonotypes comprising at least 0.05% of each patient's repertoire. Roughly 12 age-matched healthy donor repertoires from immuneACCESS were used as controls for clonality. Entries here come from immuneACCESS through TCRdb and include only in-frame sequences with V and J called. Some clones fail to appear in such tables; in the studies checked, an unresolved V gene covers under half of the shortfall, and the cause of the remainder is unknown. V and J calls and clone size are given by that table; D and trimming were obtained from the DNA. Across this sample there are about 56,000 clones, with 56% seen only once. Together, the top ten hold about 20% of the sample.

This entry is derived from a study of cytotoxic CD8 clonotypes in ibrutinib-treated CLL (dated by TCRdb to the early 2020s). Context from the whole study: In this cohort, more than 14 patients were treatment-naive and fewer than 13 were relapsed/refractory, while fewer than 18 had unmutated IGHV. Responses were partial in around 25 patients and complete in 2; after median about 5.5 years follow-up, roughly 14 stayed in remission and roughly twelve progressed. Response samples were taken after a median of approximately eleven months on treatment, ranging from roughly 6 to 36 months. Samples averaged roughly 260,000 productive templates and some 96,000 productive rearrangements. Of the roughly 79 people in the trial, around 26 had longitudinal samples available. Cryopreserved peripheral blood mononuclear cells were obtained prior to treatment, at the time of response, and at either disease progression or sustained remission. Every remission and progressive disease sample was obtained while ibrutinib was still being received by the patients. The research as a whole found: Public clonotypes were found to be uncommon and were observed to contract or remain stable during treatment; the increase in clonality was shown to reflect expansion of private clonotypes at ibrutinib response. At ibrutinib response clonality went up, during sustained remission it held steady, and at progression it dropped back toward baseline. Sampling times were not matched between patients in sustained remission and patients whose disease was progressing, and lymph node repertoires were not examined. Baseline clonality exceeded that of age-matched healthy donors and correlated strongly with circulating CD8+ T-cell counts.

Trimming costs V 8 bases and J 2 bases, and their ends lie 14 bases apart. Reading the germline V gene gives CDR1 MNHNS and CDR2 SASEGT. The CDR3 runs 14 amino acids, cysteine and phenylalanine included. The sequence is cut down to CDR3 DNA, 42 bases in frame from base 1. What the time point label conveys for this sample: less than 30 months on ibrutinib. For TCR beta library preparation, roughly 1.8 micrograms of genomic DNA was extracted from cryopreserved PBMCs. Longitudinal blood samples from CLL patients receiving ibrutinib monotherapy were subjected to high-throughput TCR beta sequencing. The patients were enrolled in a single-center, open-label phase 2 trial of ibrutinib monotherapy.

This clonotype was obtained from a human donor with chronic lymphocytic leukemia. The sequenced sample was PBMCs, obtained after 24 months of ibrutinib treatment. The chain is encoded by TRBV6-1 joined to TRBJ2-3, with TRBD1 as a weak D call on 6 bases. The DNA is as follows: TGTGCCAGCTTCCGGGACAAAAACACAGATACGCAGTATTTT. This codes for CASFRDKNTDTQYF.